Below, 23 T cell receptor beta chains from the same sample are listed, as sequenced in a study of neurological immune-mediated disorders. TCRdb reprocessed the 5' RACE reads with MiXCR, giving one entry per CDR3 protein. The sample has around 130,000 distinct CDR3 sequences, about 3.4% seen once; the top ten hold over 1%. Sequenced sample: PBMCs. These TCRs come from a woman aged 25 to 45 with multiple sclerosis.

This clonotype was picked up many times. This chain connects TRBV2 to TRBJ2-7; D might be TRBD1 (5 bases). Germline V gene sequence: CDR1 SNHLY, CDR2 FYNNEI. The CDR3 extends over 16 amino acids. V was clipped by 4 bases and J by 3 bases, with 19 bases between them. The CDR3 loop is CASSATSGRAFYEQYF. In DNA form, the CDR3 reads TGTGCCAGCAGTGCCACCTCGGGCAGGGCATTCTACGAGCAGTACTTC.

This clonotype was counted at least ten times. The rearrangement joins TRBV6-6 to TRBJ2-6, with 7 bases matching TRBD2. The CDR3 runs 15 residues. Germline trimming cut 6 bases from V and 4 bases from J; bases unmatched to any gene: 6. Germline V gene sequence: CDR1 MNHNY, CDR2 SVGAGI (reference sequence). CDR3: CASRPLATGANVLTF. CDR3 bases: TGTGCCAGCAGGCCACTAGCGACCGGGGCCAACGTCCTGACTTTC.

This clonotype was found many times. This sequence joins TRBV20-1 and TRBJ2-1, with 9 bases fitting TRBD2. V trimming: 3 bases; J trimming: 0 bases; junction bases outside the gene matches: 0. This CDR3 has 14 amino acids. The germline gives CDR1 DFQATT, CDR2 SNEGSKA (reference sequence). CDR3 protein: CSASSGSSYNEQFF. The CDR3 DNA is TGCAGTGCTAGTAGCGGGAGCTCCTACAATGAGCAGTTCTTC.

Note on this clonotype: This may come from a read error, since a much larger clone is one base off. V is TRBV7-2 and J is TRBJ1-1; D gene ambiguous. V lost 5 bases to trimming and J lost 6 bases, with 13 bases between them. This CDR3 has 13 amino acids. Germline CDR1 is SGHTA and CDR2 is FQGNSA. The CDR3 spells CASSPTPIPEAFF. CDR3 nucleotides: TGTGCCAGCAGCCCGACGCCCATCCCTGAAGCTTTCTTT.

This clonotype has a count of ten or more. In DNA, the CDR3 is TGTGCCAGCAGCCGAACCGAGTATGGCTACACCTTC. It translates to CASSRTEYGYTF. V gene TRBV6-6 combines with J gene TRBJ1-2; D remains unclear. The CDR3 runs to 12 residues. Between the trimmed V and J ends, which lost 6 bases and 5 bases, there was a span of 10 bases. Germline V lookup: CDR1 MNHNY, CDR2 SVGAGI (reference sequence).

In regard to this clonotype: An end of the junction does not agree with germline; a read error may underlie this. J is TRBJ2-5 and V is TRBV12-3 or TRBV12-4; D possibly matches TRBD1 or TRBD2 (5 bases each). CDR3 length equals 15 residues. In DNA, the CDR3 is TGTGCCATCAGTTTCGCGGGCAGGGAAGTGGAGAACCAGTACTTC. This encodes CAISFAGREVENQYF.

The table lists this clonotype with many counts. The chain joins TRBV6-2 or TRBV6-3 to TRBJ2-2, with a tentative D call TRBD1 (5 bases). The CDR3 loop spans 16 amino acids. V lost 5 bases and J lost 0, with 13 bases in between. Germline CDR1 and CDR2: MNHEY and SVGEGT. The CDR3 DNA is TGTGCCAGCAGTCGACGACAGTTCGCGAACACCGGGGAGCTGTTTTTT. It yields the protein CASSRRQFANTGELFF.

This clonotype occurred many times. This chain links TRBV27 with TRBJ1-5, with D tentatively TRBD1 (5 bases). The CDR3 extends over 14 amino acids. The germline CDR1 and CDR2 sequences are MNHEY and SMNVEV (reference sequence). Trimming stripped 1 base from V and 5 bases from J, with 9 bases between. CDR3 coding DNA: TGTGCCAGCAGTTTATACGGGGGGGATCAGCCCCAGCATTTT. Encoded protein: CASSLYGGDQPQHF.

This clonotype was detected ten times or more. The chain joins TRBV12-3 or TRBV12-4 to TRBJ2-7, with D perhaps TRBD2 (5 bases). Trimming took 4 bases from V and 2 from J, leaving 15 bases between them. CDR3 length: 15 amino acids. The CDR3 DNA follows: TGTGCCAGCAGTTCCAGGACGGGAACCCCCTACGAGCAGTACTTC. It specifies CASSSRTGTPYEQYF.

The sample holds many counts of this clonotype. The rearrangement uses TRBV6-5 and TRBJ2-6; D uncertain. With 0 bases removed from V and 13 bases from J, the gap between germline ends came to 10 bases. Germline CDR1 and CDR2: MNHEY and SVGAGI. The CDR3 spans 13 residues. CDR3 region: CASSYSVAGVLTF. Here the CDR3 DNA reads TGTGCCAGCAGTTACTCGGTTGCAGGTGTCCTGACTTTC.

This clonotype was seen at least ten times. The J gene is TRBJ2-7, the V gene TRBV5-1; 8 bases are a match to TRBD1. This CDR3 is 13 amino acids long. In germline, CDR1 is SGHRS, CDR2 YFSETQ. V lost 4 bases to trimming and J lost 9 bases; unmatched junction nucleotides: 9. The CDR3 sequence: CASSQGQAQGQYF. As DNA, the CDR3 is TGCGCCAGCAGCCAGGGACAGGCCCAGGGGCAGTACTTC.

This clonotype was observed many times. One end of the junction is discordant with germline, which a read error may explain. The V gene is TRBV6-2 or TRBV6-3, the J gene TRBJ2-1; D unclear. Germline assignment: CDR1 MNHEY and CDR2 SVGEGT. The CDR3 extends over 13 amino acids. The CDR3 nucleotides read TGTGCCAGCACAGGTAGTCCCTACGATGAGCAGTTCTTC. This gives the protein CASTGSPYDEQFF.

Ten or more counts support this clonotype. The V and J genes are TRBV5-6 and TRBJ2-5, with 7 positions matching TRBD2. This CDR3 has 13 residues. J was trimmed by 2 bases and V by 7 bases; bases with no gene match: 5. Germline-derived CDR1 and CDR2 are SGHDT and YYEEEE. The DNA for the CDR3 is TGTGCCAGCCACAGCGGGATTCAAGAGACCCAGTACTTC. Translating gives CASHSGIQETQYF.

This clonotype was seen ten or more times. The chain couples TRBV12-3 or TRBV12-4 to TRBJ1-2; D gene ambiguous. Trimming pared 3 bases from V and 2 bases from J, leaving 7 bases between. This CDR3 spans 13 amino acids. The CDR3 bases are TGTGCCAGCAGTTTGACTCGCAACTATGGCTACACCTTC. Translating gives CASSLTRNYGYTF.

Many counts were recorded for this clonotype. Here the CDR3 DNA reads TGCAGTGCTGCAAACGCCGAGACCCAGTACTTC. It encodes CSAANAETQYF. This chain links TRBV20-1 with TRBJ2-5, with D hard to call. Trimming took off 5 bases at V and 5 bases at J, with 9 bases between the two ends. Germline V gives CDR1 DFQATT, CDR2 SNEGSKA (reference sequence). There are 11 residues in the CDR3.

The table lists this clonotype with many counts. The V and J genes are TRBV7-9 and TRBJ2-1; D perhaps matches TRBD1 (6 bases). V shed 5 bases and J shed 9 bases, with 17 bases lying between them. CDR3 length equals 14 residues. Germline V gene lookup returns CDR1 SEHNR and CDR2 FQNEAQ (reference sequence). As DNA, the CDR3 is TGTGCCAGCAGCGACAACTCGCAGGGGAGTGAGCAGTTCTTC. This codes for CASSDNSQGSEQFF.

Many counts were recorded for this clonotype. The rearrangement joins TRBV7-2 to TRBJ2-5, with D unresolved. CDR1 is SGHTA and CDR2 is FQGNSA in the germline V gene. The germline V and J ends were trimmed by 5 bases and 4 bases, with 11 bases remaining between them. The CDR3 consists of 13 residues. The CDR3 coding sequence is TGTGCCAGCAGCCGACACCGAGGAGAGACCCAGTACTTC. Translated: CASSRHRGETQYF.

This clonotype was seen many times. This chain connects TRBV19 to TRBJ2-1; D possibly matches TRBD1 or TRBD2 (5 bases each). The CDR3 has 13 residues. V shed 7 bases and J shed 9 bases, with 16 bases lying between them. Per germline, CDR1 LNHDA and CDR2 SQIVND (reference sequence). The CDR3 sequence: CASTRDRFSEQFF. CDR3 coding DNA: TGTGCCAGTACTCGGGACCGATTTAGTGAGCAGTTCTTC.

This clonotype has ten or more counts. The chain is built from TRBV20-1 and TRBJ2-3; 9 bases line up with TRBD2. This CDR3 has 15 residues. V lost 3 bases and J lost 0; bases outside the gene matches: 4. Germline loops: CDR1 DFQATT, CDR2 SNEGSKA (reference sequence). The CDR3 DNA follows: TGCAGTGCTAGGCCGCTAGCGGGGAGCACAGATACGCAGTATTTT. Its translation: CSARPLAGSTDTQYF.

This clonotype was seen many times. V usage is TRBV12-3 or TRBV12-4 and J usage is TRBJ1-5; D might be TRBD1 (6 bases). The CDR3 extends over 15 amino acids. V was trimmed by 6 bases and J by 5 bases, leaving 17 bases between them. The CDR3 reads CASSSITGRHQPQHF. DNA for the CDR3: TGTGCCAGCAGCTCCATCACAGGGAGGCATCAGCCCCAGCATTTT.

This clonotype was counted many times. This chain uses TRBV20-1 with TRBJ2-5; D assignment may be TRBD1 or TRBD2 (5 bases each). Deletions cut 2 bases from V and 4 bases from J, with 14 bases between. The CDR3 length is 14 residues. Per the germline V gene, CDR1 is DFQATT and CDR2 is SNEGSKA (reference sequence). Here the CDR3 reads CSARTGTARETQYF. In DNA form, the CDR3 reads TGCAGTGCTAGAACCGGGACGGCCAGAGAGACCCAGTACTTC.

This clonotype was counted ten times or more. J is TRBJ1-2 and V is TRBV5-1; 9 nucleotides align to TRBD1. Germline values: CDR1 SGHRS, CDR2 YFSETQ. The CDR3 loop spans 18 amino acids. Trimming took 0 bases from V and 8 from J; bases not matched to a gene: 17. Here the CDR3 DNA reads TGCGCCAGCAGCTTGGTTGGGACAGGGCCACCCCCTGCGGGGGGCTACACCTTC. Amino acids: CASSLVGTGPPPAGGYTF.

Many counts were recorded for this clonotype. This chain joins TRBV5-1 and TRBJ2-1, with D perhaps being TRBD1 or TRBD2 (5 bases each). This CDR3 comprises 14 residues. V shed 7 bases and J shed 9 bases, with 20 bases lying between them. Germline-derived CDR1 and CDR2 are SGHRS and YFSETQ. The CDR3 DNA reads TGCGCCAGCCGATCCGGGACCCTCACGCTTGAGCAGTTCTTC. Translated, it gives CASRSGTLTLEQFF.